This entry lists 10 T cell receptor beta chains sequenced from one sample in a study of blood T cell repertoires in COVID-19. The table came from immunoSEQ multiplex PCR; TCRdb's copy has only in-frame clones and leaves some out. Counted here are around 80,000 clones, around four fifths occurring once; the ten biggest clones make up approximately 8.8%. Input material: peripheral blood. All receptors come from a human donor in a cohort sampled during active COVID-19.

This clone was counted once. This rearrangement joins TRBV7-6 to TRBJ2-3; the match to TRBD2 covers 9 bases. The CDR3 covers 19 residues. With 3 bases clipped from V and 0 bases from J, the junction kept 13 bases outside the gene matches. Germline CDR1 SGHVS, CDR2 FNYEAQ. The CDR3 DNA sequence: TGTGCCAGCAGCTTCAGGACTAGCGCCCTGGGTATTAGCACAGATACGCAGTATTTT. Protein product: CASSFRTSALGISTDTQYF.

CDR3: CASSLYMMNTEAFF. CDR3 in DNA: TGTGCCAGCAGCCTATACATGATGAACACTGAAGCTTTCTTT. This chain connects TRBV3-1 (or the pseudogene TRBV3-2) to TRBJ1-1, with no clear D. This CDR3 spans 14 amino acids. With 4 bases removed from V and 0 bases from J, the gap between germline ends came to 9 bases. Germline assignment: CDR1 LGHDT and CDR2 YNNKEL (reference sequence).

The rearrangement joins TRBV5-6 to TRBJ2-1; 15 bases line up with TRBD2. There are 15 residues in the CDR3. Germline CDR1 and CDR2: SGHDT and YYEEEE. V was clipped by 4 bases and J by 9 bases; unmatched bases: 5. CDR3 in DNA: TGTGCCAGCAGCCCCGGACTAGCGGGAGGGCCTGAGCAGTTCTTC. Amino acids: CASSPGLAGGPEQFF. The whole variable domain, filled in from reference TRBV5-6 and TRBJ2-1, reads DAGVTQSPTHLIKTRGQQVTLRCSPKSGHDTVSWYQQALGQGPQFIFQYYEEEERQRGNFPDRFSGHQFPNYSSELNVNALLLGDSALYLCASSPGLAGGPEQFFGPGTRLTVL.

The CDR3 region is CASSEVTGRNTIYF. CDR3 DNA sequence: TGTGCCAGCAGTGAGGTGACAGGGAGAAACACCATATATTTT. This chain uses TRBV6-1 with TRBJ1-3, with 7 bases fitting TRBD1. J was trimmed by 5 bases and V by 3 bases; bases with no gene match: 4. The germline V gene encodes CDR1 MNHNS and CDR2 SASEGT. The CDR3 extends over 14 amino acids.

The rearrangement links TRBV7-6 to TRBJ2-2, with 7 bases matching TRBD1. Losses at the gene ends were 5 bases for V and 2 bases for J; bases not matched to a gene: 5. CDR1 and CDR2 from the germline V gene are SGHVS and FNYEAQ. The CDR3 is 15 residues long. CDR3 DNA: TGTGCCAGCAGCCTCGACAGGGACAACACCGGGGAGCTGTTTTTT. It yields the protein CASSLDRDNTGELFF.

The chain employs TRBV6-5 and TRBJ2-2; tentatively, D is TRBD1 (6 bases). The germline CDR1 and CDR2 sequences are MNHEY and SVGAGI. The CDR3 consists of 13 residues. Trimming left V 10 bases short and J 0 bases short, with 9 bases between. The CDR3 DNA sequence: TGTGCCATAGGGACATCGAACACCGGGGAGCTGTTTTTT. It encodes CAIGTSNTGELFF.

The V call is TRBV28, the J call TRBJ1-5, with D maybe TRBD1 (5 bases). The V gene lost 5 bases and the J gene lost 11 bases, with 13 bases spanning the gap. The germline gives CDR1 MDHEN, CDR2 SYDVKM. The CDR3 contains 12 residues. The CDR3 region is CASSLSGETQHF. In nucleotides, the CDR3 is TGTGCCAGCAGTCTTTCGGGGGAGACCCAGCATTTT.

This clone came up a few times. The rearrangement links TRBV5-1 to TRBJ2-7; 9 bases agree with TRBD2. The J segment lost 2 bases and the V segment lost 4 bases, leaving 19 bases of the junction unmatched. This CDR3 is built from 19 residues. Germline V lookup: CDR1 SGHRS, CDR2 YFSETQ. The CDR3 region is CASSKSAQPTSGWTYEQYF. In nucleotides, the CDR3 is TGCGCCAGCAGCAAGAGTGCCCAGCCAACTAGCGGGTGGACCTACGAGCAGTACTTC.

The V gene is TRBV5-6, the J gene TRBJ2-1, with TRBD1 matching over 9 bases. V gave up 4 bases and J gave up 8 bases; unmatched junction bases: 10. The germline CDR1 and CDR2 sequences are SGHDT and YYEEEE. The CDR3 runs 15 residues. As DNA, the CDR3 is TGTGCCAGCAGCCCTACAGGGGGCGCCCACGATGAGCAGTTCTTC. This translates into CASSPTGGAHDEQFF.

The chain joins TRBV7-6 to TRBJ2-1; 9 bases are a match to TRBD2. CDR3 length equals 20 residues. Germline assignment: CDR1 SGHVS and CDR2 FNYEAQ. Trimming cost V 5 bases and J 0 bases; bases outside gene matches: 17. The CDR3 region has the DNA TGTGCCAGCAGCCCCCGTCGAGGTGCGGGAGGGCCGAGCTCCTACAATGAGCAGTTCTTC. Residues: CASSPRRGAGGPSSYNEQFF.